This TCR beta chain derives from a study of vaccination effects on CD4 cells after COVID-19. Turning to this clone: Its antigen is as yet unknown.

V was shortened by 1 base and J by 2 bases, with 9 bases between the two germline ends. The germline gives CDR1 SGHTA, CDR2 FQGNSA. The CDR3 runs 15 residues. The protocol was immunoSEQ multiplex PCR, while the TCRdb copy is restricted to in-frame clones and leaves out a portion. Here the sample spans roughly 30,000 clones, 70% to 75% being singletons. The ViraFEST assay expanded antigen-specific CD4+ T cells with viral peptide pools before sequencing. With 10 to 11 days of culture completed, CD4+ T cells were isolated. The cohort was immunized with two doses of either the BNT162b2 or mRNA-1273 vaccine.

The clonotype was recovered from a human donor who received a COVID-19 vaccine. The V gene is TRBV7-2, the J gene TRBJ1-5; a possible D gene is TRBD1 (5 bases). The source was CD4+ T cells from PBMCs cultured with HCoV-NL63 spike peptides, collected after COVID-19 vaccination. As DNA, the CDR3 is TGTGCCAGCAGCTTAGTGCAGGGTGGCAATCAGCCCCAGCATTTT. Protein: CASSLVQGGNQPQHF.